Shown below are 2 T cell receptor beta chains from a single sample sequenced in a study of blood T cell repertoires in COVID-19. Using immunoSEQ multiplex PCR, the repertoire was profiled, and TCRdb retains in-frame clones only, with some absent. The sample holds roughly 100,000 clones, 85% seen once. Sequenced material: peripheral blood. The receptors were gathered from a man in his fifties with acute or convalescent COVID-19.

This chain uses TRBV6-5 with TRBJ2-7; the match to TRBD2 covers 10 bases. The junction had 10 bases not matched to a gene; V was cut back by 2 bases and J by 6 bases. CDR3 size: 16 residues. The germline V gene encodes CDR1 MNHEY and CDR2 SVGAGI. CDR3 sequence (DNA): TGTGCCAGCAGTTACGGGGCTAGCGGGAGAATTGGCGAGCAGTACTTC. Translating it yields CASSYGASGRIGEQYF.

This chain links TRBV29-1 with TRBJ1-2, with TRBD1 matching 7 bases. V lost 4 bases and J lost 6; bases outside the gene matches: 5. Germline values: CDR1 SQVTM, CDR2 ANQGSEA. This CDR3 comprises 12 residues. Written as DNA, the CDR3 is TGCAGCGTTGTGCAGGGGGGAGATGGCTACACCTTC. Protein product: CSVVQGGDGYTF. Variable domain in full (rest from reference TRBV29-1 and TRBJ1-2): SAVISQKPSRDICQRGTSLTIQCQVDSQVTMMFWYRQQPGQSLTLIATANQGSEATYESGFVIDKFPISRPNLTFSTLTVSNMSPEDSSIYLCSVVQGGDGYTFGSGTRLTVV.